A selection of T cell receptor beta chains follows, all from one sample in a study of T-cell memory formation after mild COVID-19. TCRdb re-derived calls from the 5' RACE reads in MiXCR, one entry per CDR3 protein. The sample lists approximately 110,000 distinct CDR3 sequences, about 20% seen once, with about 38% in the top ten. Sequenced sample: PBMCs or a T cell subset sorted from them (not recorded which). Source of these receptors: a man aged 18 to 29 who had mild COVID-19 (a few samples of this study predate the infection). Cell type and time point are not known. The CDR3 runs from the conserved cysteine through the conserved F or W. D genes are given only for firm matches. Expanded clones get a size class; other rows say once, few or many, or leave the size out.

J: TRBJ2-5; size: few; D: .; V: TRBV12-3/TRBV12-4; DNA: TGTGCCAGCAGCCCCGCGTGGGACCAAGAGACCCAGTACTTC; CDR3: CASSPAWDQETQYF
J: TRBJ1-2; size: .; D: .; V: TRBV6-6; DNA: TGTGCCAGCAGTCCGCAGTCCGGACAGCTTTTCTATGGCTACACCTTC; CDR3: CASSPQSGQLFYGYTF
J: TRBJ2-6; size: many; D: .; V: TRBV10-3; DNA: TGTGCCATCAGTGGGACCCGAGACTCTGGGGCCAACGTCCTGACTTTC; CDR3: CAISGTRDSGANVLTF
J: TRBJ1-2; size: .; D: .; V: TRBV27; DNA: TGTGCCAGCAGTTCTCTCACTGCTTTCTATGGCTACACCTTC; CDR3: CASSSLTAFYGYTF
J: TRBJ1-1; size: .; D: .; V: TRBV27; DNA: TGTGCCAGCAGTTTTCTTGCAGGTCCTTCCGCTTTCTTT; CDR3: CASSFLAGPSAFF
J: TRBJ2-5; size: .; D: TRBD1; V: TRBV4-3; DNA: TGCGCCAGCAGCCAAGATGTAATTGGACGGGACAGGCAAGAGACCCAGTACTTC; CDR3: CASSQDVIGRDRQETQYF
J: TRBJ2-3; size: .; D: .; V: TRBV9; DNA: TGTGCCAGCAGCGCTCCGGGGGGCCTGGGCACAGATACGCAGTATTTT; CDR3: CASSAPGGLGTDTQYF
J: TRBJ1-1; size: .; D: TRBD1; V: TRBV12-3/TRBV12-4; DNA: TGTGCCAGCAGTTTAAGGGGGCTTCGAAAAGCTTTCTTT; CDR3: CASSLRGLRKAFF
J: TRBJ2-7; size: .; D: .; V: TRBV27; DNA: TGTGCCAGCAGTTTAGGGGCCTTGAACTCCGAGCAGTACTTC; CDR3: CASSLGALNSEQYF
J: TRBJ2-1; size: many; D: .; V: TRBV5-1; DNA: TGCGCCAGCAGCTTCACAGGGTCGGGCAATGAGCAGTTCTTC; CDR3: CASSFTGSGNEQFF
J: TRBJ2-1; size: .; D: TRBD1; V: TRBV7-9; DNA: TGTGCCAGCAGGGAAGTCCCCGACAGGGCCAATGAGCAGTTCTTC; CDR3: CASREVPDRANEQFF
J: TRBJ2-2; size: .; D: .; V: TRBV4-1; DNA: TGCGCCAGCAGCCCGCTAGGGGGGGGGACGAACACCGGGGAGCTGTTTTTT; CDR3: CASSPLGGGTNTGELFF
J: TRBJ2-7; size: few; D: TRBD2; V: TRBV6-2/TRBV6-3; DNA: TGTGCCAGCAACAGCGGGGGGCCCTACGAGCAGTACTTC; CDR3: CASNSGGPYEQYF
J: TRBJ2-2; size: .; D: .; V: TRBV4-3; DNA: TGCGCCAGCAGCCAGAAACGGGTCACGAACACCGGGGAGCTGTTTTTT; CDR3: CASSQKRVTNTGELFF
J: TRBJ2-7; size: few; D: .; V: TRBV6-1; DNA: TGTGCCAGCAGTGAAGCTCCGACAGGTTCCTACGAGCAGTACTTC; CDR3: CASSEAPTGSYEQYF
J: TRBJ2-3; size: few; D: .; V: TRBV6-2/TRBV6-3; DNA: TGTGCCAGCACTCGGACTACATCACCCACAGATACGCAGTATTTT; CDR3: CASTRTTSPTDTQYF
J: TRBJ2-7; size: .; D: .; V: TRBV9; DNA: TGTGCCAGCAGTGCGGGCGGGGATACCTACGAGCAGTACTTC; CDR3: CASSAGGDTYEQYF
J: TRBJ2-7; size: few; D: .; V: TRBV3-1; DNA: TGTGCCAGCAGCCAAATGGTTAACTACGAGCAGTACTTC; CDR3: CASSQMVNYEQYF
J: TRBJ2-4; size: .; D: .; V: TRBV29-1; DNA: TGCAGCGTTGCCGGGTTTGAAGCCAAAAACATTCAGTACTTC; CDR3: CSVAGFEAKNIQYF
J: TRBJ2-3; size: few; D: TRBD2; V: TRBV7-8; DNA: TGTGCCAGCAGCTTCGAGGCGGGGGGATCGAGCACAGATACGCAGTATTTT; CDR3: CASSFEAGGSSTDTQYF
J: TRBJ2-3; size: few; D: .; V: TRBV4-2; DNA: TGTGCCAGCAGCCAAGATCTTTGGGGGGGGGCTAAAGATACGCAGTATTTT; CDR3: CASSQDLWGGAKDTQYF
J: TRBJ2-3; size: few; D: .; V: TRBV5-1; DNA: TGCGCCAGCAGCTCATGGGTCGATTCGGGGTTGGAAACAGATACGCAGTATTTT; CDR3: CASSSWVDSGLETDTQYF
J: TRBJ2-2; size: .; D: .; V: TRBV4-2; DNA: TGTGCCAGCAGCCAAGATATTGGGGGGATCGCCGGGGAGCTGTTTTTT; CDR3: CASSQDIGGIAGELFF
J: TRBJ1-1; size: .; D: TRBD1; V: TRBV7-9; DNA: TGTGCCAGCAAGCAATACCCGACAGGGGAGAACACTGAAGCTTTCTTT; CDR3: CASKQYPTGENTEAFF
J: TRBJ2-6; size: .; D: .; V: TRBV6-5; DNA: TGTGCCAGCAGTTACAGGGGAACTGGGGCCAACGTCCTGACTTTC; CDR3: CASSYRGTGANVLTF
J: TRBJ2-3; size: many; D: .; V: TRBV20-1; DNA: TGCAGTGCTAGAGCTCTAGAAGTGAGCGTCTATCCCACAGATACGCAGTATTTT; CDR3: CSARALEVSVYPTDTQYF
J: TRBJ1-5; size: once; D: .; V: TRBV25-1; DNA: TGTGCCAGCAGTCCAGGGGACCAGCCCCAGCATTTT; CDR3: CASSPGDQPQHF
J: TRBJ2-1; size: .; D: .; V: TRBV4-1; DNA: TGCGCCAGCAGCCTCACCCCTCCGGGGGACTTCTCCTACAATGAGCAGTTCTTC; CDR3: CASSLTPPGDFSYNEQFF
J: TRBJ2-1; size: few; D: TRBD2; V: TRBV6-4; DNA: TGTGCCAGCAGCGCTAGCGGGGGGGCAGGAAATGAGCAGTTCTTC; CDR3: CASSASGGAGNEQFF
J: TRBJ2-5; size: .; D: .; V: TRBV7-3; DNA: TGTGCCAGCAGCCCGGGGGTATTACCGTACCAAGAGACCCAGTACTTC; CDR3: CASSPGVLPYQETQYF
J: TRBJ2-1; size: .; D: .; V: TRBV6-5; DNA: TGTGCCAGCAGTTACTCGCCGACTGGTGAGCAGTTCTTC; CDR3: CASSYSPTGEQFF